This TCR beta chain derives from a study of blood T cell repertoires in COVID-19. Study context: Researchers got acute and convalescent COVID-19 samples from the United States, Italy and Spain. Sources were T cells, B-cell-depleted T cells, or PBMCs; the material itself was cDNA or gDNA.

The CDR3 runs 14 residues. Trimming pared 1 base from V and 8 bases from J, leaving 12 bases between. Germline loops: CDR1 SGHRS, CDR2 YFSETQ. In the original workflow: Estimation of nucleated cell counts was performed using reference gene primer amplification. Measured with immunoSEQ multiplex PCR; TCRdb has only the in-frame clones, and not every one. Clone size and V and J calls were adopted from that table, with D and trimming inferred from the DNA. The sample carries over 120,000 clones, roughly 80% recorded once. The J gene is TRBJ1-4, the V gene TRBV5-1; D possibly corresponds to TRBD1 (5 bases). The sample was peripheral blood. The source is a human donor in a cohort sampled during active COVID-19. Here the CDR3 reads CASSLSQGGEKLFF. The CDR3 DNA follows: TGCGCCAGCAGCTTGAGTCAGGGAGGGGAAAAACTGTTTTTT.